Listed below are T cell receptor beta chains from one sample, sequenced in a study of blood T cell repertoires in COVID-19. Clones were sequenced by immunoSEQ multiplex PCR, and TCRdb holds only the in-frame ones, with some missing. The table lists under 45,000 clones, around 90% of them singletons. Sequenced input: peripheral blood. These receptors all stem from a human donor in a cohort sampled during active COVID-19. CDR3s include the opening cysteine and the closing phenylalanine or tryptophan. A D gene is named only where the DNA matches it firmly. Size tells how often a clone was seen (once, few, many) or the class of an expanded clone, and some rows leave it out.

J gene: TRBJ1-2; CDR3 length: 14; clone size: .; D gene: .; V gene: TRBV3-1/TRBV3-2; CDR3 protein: CASSQRQANYGYTF; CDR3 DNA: TGTGCCAGCAGCCAGAGACAGGCGAACTATGGCTACACCTTC
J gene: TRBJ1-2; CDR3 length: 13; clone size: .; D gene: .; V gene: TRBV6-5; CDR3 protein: CASSYRTDQGYTF; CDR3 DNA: TGTGCCAGCAGTTACAGAACAGATCAGGGCTACACCTTC
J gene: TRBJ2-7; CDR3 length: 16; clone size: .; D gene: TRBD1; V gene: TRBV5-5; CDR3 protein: CASSWSRDRVSYEQYF; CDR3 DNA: TGTGCCAGCAGCTGGTCCCGGGACAGGGTCTCCTACGAGCAGTACTTC
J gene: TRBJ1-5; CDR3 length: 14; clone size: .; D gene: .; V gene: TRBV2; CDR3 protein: CASNRGEGDQPQHF; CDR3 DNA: TGTGCCAGCAATCGTGGGGAGGGGGATCAGCCCCAGCATTTT
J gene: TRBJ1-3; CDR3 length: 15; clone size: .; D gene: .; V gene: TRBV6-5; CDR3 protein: CASSLQGGAGNTIYF; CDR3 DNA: TGTGCCAGCAGCCTCCAAGGAGGGGCTGGAAACACCATATATTTT
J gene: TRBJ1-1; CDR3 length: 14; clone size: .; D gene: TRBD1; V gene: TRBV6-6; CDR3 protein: CASRRGQGNTEAFF; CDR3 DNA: TGTGCCAGTAGAAGGGGACAGGGGAACACTGAAGCTTTCTTT
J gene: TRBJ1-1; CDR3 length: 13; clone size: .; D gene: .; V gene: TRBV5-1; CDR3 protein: CASTEGRNTEAFF; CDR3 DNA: TGCGCCAGCACGGAGGGGCGGAACACTGAAGCTTTCTTT
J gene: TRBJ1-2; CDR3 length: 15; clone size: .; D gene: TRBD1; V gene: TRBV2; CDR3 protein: CASSKDRGQGYGYTF; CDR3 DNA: TGTGCCAGCAGTAAAGACAGGGGGCAAGGGTATGGCTACACCTTC
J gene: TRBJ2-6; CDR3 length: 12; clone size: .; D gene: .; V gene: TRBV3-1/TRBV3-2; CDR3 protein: CATHSGANVLTF; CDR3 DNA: TGTGCCACCCACTCTGGGGCCAACGTCCTGACTTTC
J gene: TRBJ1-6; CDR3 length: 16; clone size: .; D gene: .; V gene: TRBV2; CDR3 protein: CASSENAEKINSPLHF; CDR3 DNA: TGTGCCAGCAGTGAAAATGCGGAAAAGATTAATTCACCCCTCCACTTT
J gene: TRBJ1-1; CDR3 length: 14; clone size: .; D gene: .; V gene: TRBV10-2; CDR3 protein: CASSLTPKNTEAFF; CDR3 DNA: TGCGCCAGCAGCCTCACACCGAAAAACACTGAAGCTTTCTTT
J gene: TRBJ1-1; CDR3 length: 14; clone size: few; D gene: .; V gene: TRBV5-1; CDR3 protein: CASSHGGGRTEAFF; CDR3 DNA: TGCGCCAGCAGCCACGGGGGCGGGAGGACTGAAGCTTTCTTT
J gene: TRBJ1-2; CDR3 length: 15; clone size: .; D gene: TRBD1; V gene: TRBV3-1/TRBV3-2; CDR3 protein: CASSQVVSGGGGYTF; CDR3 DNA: TGTGCCAGCAGCCAAGTAGTTTCAGGGGGCGGTGGCTACACCTTC
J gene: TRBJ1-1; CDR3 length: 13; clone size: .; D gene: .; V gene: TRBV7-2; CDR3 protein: CAIKPEGNTEAFF; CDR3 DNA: TGTGCCATTAAACCCGAGGGGAACACTGAAGCTTTCTTT
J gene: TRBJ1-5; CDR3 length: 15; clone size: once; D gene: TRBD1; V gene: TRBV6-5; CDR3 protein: CASSRDRGSNQPQHF; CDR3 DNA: TGTGCCAGCAGTAGGGACAGGGGAAGCAATCAGCCCCAGCATTTT
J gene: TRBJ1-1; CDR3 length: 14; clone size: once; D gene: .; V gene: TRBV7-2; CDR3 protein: CASYPSLRGPEAFF; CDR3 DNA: TGTGCCAGTTATCCCTCCTTGCGAGGGCCTGAAGCTTTCTTT
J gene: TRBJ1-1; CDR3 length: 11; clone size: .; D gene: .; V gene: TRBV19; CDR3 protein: CASNWATEAFF; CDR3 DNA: TGTGCCAGTAACTGGGCCACTGAAGCTTTCTTT
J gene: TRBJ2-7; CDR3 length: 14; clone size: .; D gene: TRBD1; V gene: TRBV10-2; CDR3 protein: CASSDPTGGYEQYF; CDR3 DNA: TGCGCCAGCAGTGACCCGACAGGGGGCTACGAGCAGTACTTC
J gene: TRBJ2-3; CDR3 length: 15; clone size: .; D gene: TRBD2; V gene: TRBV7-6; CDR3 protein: CASSQTGGPSDTQYF; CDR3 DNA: TGTGCCAGCAGCCAGACGGGGGGGCCTTCAGATACGCAGTATTTT
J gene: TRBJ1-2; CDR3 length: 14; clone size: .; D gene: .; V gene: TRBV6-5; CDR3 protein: CASKLGVEVDGYTF; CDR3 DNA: TGTGCCAGCAAGTTAGGGGTAGAGGTTGATGGCTACACCTTC
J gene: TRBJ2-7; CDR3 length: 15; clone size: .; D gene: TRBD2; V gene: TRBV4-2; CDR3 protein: CASSRYERGGDEQYF; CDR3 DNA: TGTGCCAGCAGCCGGTACGAGCGGGGGGGCGACGAGCAGTACTTC
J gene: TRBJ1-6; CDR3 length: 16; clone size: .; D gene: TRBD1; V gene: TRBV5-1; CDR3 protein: CASSLGQGDYNSPLHF; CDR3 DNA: TGCGCCAGCAGCCTAGGACAGGGGGACTATAATTCACCCCTCCACTTT
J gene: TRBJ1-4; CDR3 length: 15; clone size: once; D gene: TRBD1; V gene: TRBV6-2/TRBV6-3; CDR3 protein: CASSSWTGPNEKLFF; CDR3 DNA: TGTGCCAGCAGTTCCTGGACAGGACCGAATGAAAAACTGTTTTTT
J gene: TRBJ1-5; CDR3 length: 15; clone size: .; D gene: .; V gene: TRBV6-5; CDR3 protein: CASRPRQAHNQPQHF; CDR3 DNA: TGTGCCAGCAGGCCTCGGCAGGCCCATAATCAGCCCCAGCATTTT
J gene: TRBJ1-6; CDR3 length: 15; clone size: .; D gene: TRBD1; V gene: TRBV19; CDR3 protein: CASTISTGEKIPLHF; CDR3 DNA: TGTGCCAGTACGATATCGACAGGGGAAAAAATTCCCCTCCACTTT
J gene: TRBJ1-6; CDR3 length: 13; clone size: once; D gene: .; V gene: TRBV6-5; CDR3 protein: CASSEKRGSPLHF; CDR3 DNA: TGTGCCAGCAGCGAGAAAAGGGGTTCACCCCTCCACTTT
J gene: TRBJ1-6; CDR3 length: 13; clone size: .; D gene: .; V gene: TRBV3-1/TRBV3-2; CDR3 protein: CASSLRVSSPLHF; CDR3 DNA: TGTGCCAGCAGCCTTCGGGTTAGTTCACCCCTCCACTTT
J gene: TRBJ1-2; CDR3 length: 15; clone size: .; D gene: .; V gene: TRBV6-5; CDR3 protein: CASSRPGFGDYGYTF; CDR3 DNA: TGTGCCAGCAGTCGACCAGGGTTCGGTGACTATGGCTACACCTTC
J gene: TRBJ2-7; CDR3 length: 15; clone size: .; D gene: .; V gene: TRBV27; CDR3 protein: CASSYRVPNSYEQYF; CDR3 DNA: TGTGCCAGCAGTTACAGGGTACCAAACTCCTACGAGCAGTACTTC
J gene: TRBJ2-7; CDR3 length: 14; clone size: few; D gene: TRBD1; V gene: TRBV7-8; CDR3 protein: CASSPWDSEYEQYF; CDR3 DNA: TGTGCCAGCAGCCCGTGGGACAGCGAATACGAGCAGTACTTC
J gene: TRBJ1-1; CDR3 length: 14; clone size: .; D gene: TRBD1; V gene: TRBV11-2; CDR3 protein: CASSADRGRTEAFF; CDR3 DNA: TGTGCCAGCAGCGCTGACAGGGGGAGGACTGAAGCTTTCTTT
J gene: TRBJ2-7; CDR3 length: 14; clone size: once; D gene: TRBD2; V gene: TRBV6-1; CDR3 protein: CASSEGGRGYEQYF; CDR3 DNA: TGTGCCAGCAGTGAAGGAGGGCGGGGGTACGAGCAGTACTTC
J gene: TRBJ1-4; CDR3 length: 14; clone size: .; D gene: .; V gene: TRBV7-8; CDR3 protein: CASSAGGAREKLFF; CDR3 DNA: TGTGCCAGCAGCGCCGGGGGGGCGAGAGAAAAACTGTTTTTT
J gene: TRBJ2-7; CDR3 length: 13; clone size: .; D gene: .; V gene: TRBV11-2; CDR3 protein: CASSAGLQLEQYF; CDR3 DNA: TGTGCCAGCAGCGCGGGACTGCAGTTGGAGCAGTACTTC
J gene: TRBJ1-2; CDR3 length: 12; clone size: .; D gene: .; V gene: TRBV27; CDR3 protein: CASSPGGYGYTF; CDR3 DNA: TGTGCCAGCAGTCCGGGGGGGTATGGCTACACCTTC